The TCR beta chain described here comes from a study of blood T cell repertoires in COVID-19. Study summary: Whether acute or convalescent, the COVID-19 samples came from the United States, Italy and Spain.

Produced via immunoSEQ multiplex PCR; TCRdb's table is partial and in-frame only. The top ten hold around 16% of the sample, which has about 250,000 clones, approximately 90% seen once. The V gene lost 5 bases and the J gene lost 0 bases, with 19 bases spanning the gap. The CDR3 sequence is 17 residues long. CDR1 and CDR2 (germline): LGHDT, YNNKEL (reference sequence). Adults between about 18 and 95 years of age took part from fewer than 30 US areas. Donors were grouped by their self-reported clinical history. The sequence was collected from a man younger than 35 who had recovered from COVID-19. The sample taken for sequencing was PBMCs or T cells enriched from blood (not recorded which). The gene calls are TRBV3-1 (or the pseudogene TRBV3-2) and TRBJ2-5; D might be TRBD1 (6 bases). The CDR3 DNA reads TGTGCCAGCAGCTCGGGACATCAGGAGTTGTACCAAGAGACCCAGTACTTC. Its protein product is CASSSGHQELYQETQYF.